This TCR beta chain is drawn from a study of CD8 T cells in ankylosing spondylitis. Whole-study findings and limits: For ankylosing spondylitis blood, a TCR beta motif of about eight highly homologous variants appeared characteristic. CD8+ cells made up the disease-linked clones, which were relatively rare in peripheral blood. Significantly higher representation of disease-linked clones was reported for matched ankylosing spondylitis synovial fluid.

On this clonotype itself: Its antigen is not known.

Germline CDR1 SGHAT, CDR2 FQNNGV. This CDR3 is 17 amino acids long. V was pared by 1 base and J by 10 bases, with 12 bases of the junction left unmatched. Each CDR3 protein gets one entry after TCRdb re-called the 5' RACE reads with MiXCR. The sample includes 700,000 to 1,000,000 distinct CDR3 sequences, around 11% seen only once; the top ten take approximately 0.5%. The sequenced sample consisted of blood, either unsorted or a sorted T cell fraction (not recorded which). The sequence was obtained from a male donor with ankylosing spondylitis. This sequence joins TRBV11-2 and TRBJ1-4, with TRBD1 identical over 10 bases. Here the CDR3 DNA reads TGTGCCAGCAGCTTAGGGGACAGGGGCATCCTTCTCGGAAAACTGTTTTTT. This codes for CASSLGDRGILLGKLFF.